This entry describes one T cell receptor beta chain. What it binds is not known. CDR3 length: 12 amino acids. Unmatched junction bases numbered 9, after V lost 10 bases and J lost 8 bases. Germline lookup yields CDR1 MDHEN and CDR2 SYDVKM. This specimen comes from a study of OX40 agonist ivuxolimab in advanced cancers. Study summary: Patients were given ivuxolimab, an antibody that agonizes OX40 (CD134). The dose-escalation cohort was roughly 83% male, with a mean age of approximately 62 years, ranging roughly 20 to 90.

Autoimmune disease history or systemic immunosuppression was exclusionary. Overall study results and limits: Clones of CD4+ and CD8+ blood T cells grew by week 6 at doses of 0.1 to 3.0 mg/kg.

The protocol was immunoSEQ multiplex PCR, while the TCRdb copy is restricted to in-frame clones and leaves out a portion. The data contain approximately 77,000 clones, 90% of them singletons. This sample comprised CD4+ or CD8+ T cells sorted from blood, obtained in a trial of the OX40 agonist ivuxolimab. The V and J genes are TRBV28 and TRBJ1-2; 8 nucleotides line up with TRBD1. The source is an adult with an advanced solid tumor such as melanoma, head and neck, liver or kidney cancer. CDR3: CATSQGAAGYTF. The CDR3 region has the DNA TGTGCCACCTCGCAGGGGGCTGCAGGCTACACCTTC.